Below, one T cell receptor (beta chain) is given with its context. In the authors' workflow: For nucleated cells, counts were estimated from reference gene primer amplification. Some clones are missing from TCRdb's copy, which holds only in-frame ones; the method was immunoSEQ multiplex PCR. The DNA gave D and trimming, while V, J and clone size come from that table. Of about 61,000 clones listed, roughly 90% are singletons. Germline V gene data show CDR1 as SGHVS and CDR2 as FQNEAQ. There are 18 residues in the CDR3. After removal of 5 bases from V and 3 bases from J, the junction contained 17 bases not matched to a gene. The sample is drawn from a study of blood T cell repertoires in COVID-19. Whole-study context: The origin of the acute and convalescent COVID-19 samples was the United States, Italy and Spain. The cDNA or gDNA used as material had been derived from T cells, B-cell-depleted T cells, or PBMCs.

The sequence was collected from a human donor in a cohort sampled during active COVID-19. The sequencing sample was made of peripheral blood. J is TRBJ1-2 and V is TRBV7-8, with 8 bases lining up with TRBD1. CDR3 DNA sequence: TGTGCCAGCAGCCCCAGGGACAGGACCATTCTCGGGCACTATGGCTACACCTTC. Its protein is CASSPRDRTILGHYGYTF.